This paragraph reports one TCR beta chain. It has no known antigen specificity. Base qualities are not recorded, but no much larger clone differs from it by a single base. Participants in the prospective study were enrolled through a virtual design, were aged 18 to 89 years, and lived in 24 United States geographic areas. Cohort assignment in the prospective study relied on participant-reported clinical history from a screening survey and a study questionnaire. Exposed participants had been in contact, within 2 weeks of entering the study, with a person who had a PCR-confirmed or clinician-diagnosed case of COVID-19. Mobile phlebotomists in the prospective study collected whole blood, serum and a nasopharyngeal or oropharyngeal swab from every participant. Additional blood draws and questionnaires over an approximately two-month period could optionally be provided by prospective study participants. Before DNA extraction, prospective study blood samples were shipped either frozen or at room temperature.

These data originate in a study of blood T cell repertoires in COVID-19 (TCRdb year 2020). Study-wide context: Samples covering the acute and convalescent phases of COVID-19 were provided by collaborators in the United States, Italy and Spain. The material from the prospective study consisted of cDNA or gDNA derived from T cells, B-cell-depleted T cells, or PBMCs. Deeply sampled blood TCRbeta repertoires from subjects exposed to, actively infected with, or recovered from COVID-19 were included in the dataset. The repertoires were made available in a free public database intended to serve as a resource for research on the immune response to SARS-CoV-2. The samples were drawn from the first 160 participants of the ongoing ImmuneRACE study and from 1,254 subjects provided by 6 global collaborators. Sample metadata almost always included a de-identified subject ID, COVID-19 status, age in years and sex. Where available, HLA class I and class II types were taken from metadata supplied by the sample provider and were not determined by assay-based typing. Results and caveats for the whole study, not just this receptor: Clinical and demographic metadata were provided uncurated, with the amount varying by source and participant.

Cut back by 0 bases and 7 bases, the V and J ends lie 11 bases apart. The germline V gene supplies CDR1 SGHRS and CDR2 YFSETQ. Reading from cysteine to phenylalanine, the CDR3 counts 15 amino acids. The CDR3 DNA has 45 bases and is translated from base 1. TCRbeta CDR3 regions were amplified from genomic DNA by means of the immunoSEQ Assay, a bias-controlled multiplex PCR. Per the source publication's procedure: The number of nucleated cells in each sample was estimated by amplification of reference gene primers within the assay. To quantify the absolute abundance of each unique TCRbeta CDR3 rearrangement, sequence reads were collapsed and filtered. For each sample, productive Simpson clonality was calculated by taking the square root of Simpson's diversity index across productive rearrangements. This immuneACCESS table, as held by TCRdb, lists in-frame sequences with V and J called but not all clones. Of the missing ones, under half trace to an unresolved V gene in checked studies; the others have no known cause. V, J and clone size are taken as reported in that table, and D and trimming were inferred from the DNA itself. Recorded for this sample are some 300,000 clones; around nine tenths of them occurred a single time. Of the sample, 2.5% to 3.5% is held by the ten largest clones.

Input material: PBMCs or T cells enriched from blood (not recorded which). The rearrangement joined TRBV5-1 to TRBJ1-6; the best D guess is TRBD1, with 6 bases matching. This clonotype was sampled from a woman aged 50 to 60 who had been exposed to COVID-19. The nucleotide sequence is TGCGCCAGCAGCTTGGACAGGGCAGCAAATTCACCCCTCCACTTT. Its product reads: CASSLDRAANSPLHF.